This record covers a single TCR beta chain. This clonotype was seen at least ten times. Its antigen is still unknown. No quality values exist for individual bases; no much larger clone is one base distant. Stable Graves' hyperthyroidism was defined as no progression to ophthalmopathy during 18 months of follow-up. Hyperthyroidism patients were aged 18 to 65 years and newly diagnosed, with disease duration of less than 2 months. Any patient with an uncontrolled infection, another autoimmune disease, pregnancy or lactation was excluded. Diagnoses were based on clinical symptoms, serum thyroxine and TRAb, thyroid ultrasound and orbital computed tomography. PBMCs were separated from 10 ml of fresh peripheral blood using Ficoll-Paque density gradient centrifugation. Total RNA was extracted with Trizol reagent, and quality was checked on an Agilent 2100 Bioanalyzer. The CDR3 runs 15 amino acids, cysteine and phenylalanine included. Only CDR3 DNA is held: 45 bases, read in frame from base 1. Germline trimming amounts to 4 bases on V and 4 bases on J, with 10 as the count of junction bases outside the gene matches. Via the germline V gene, CDR1 is SGHNT and CDR2 YENEEA.

The TCR beta CDR3 regions were amplified from RNA transcripts. The first round of RT-PCR for the TCR CDR3 was performed with the HTBI primer set and the Qiagen OneStep RT-PCR kit. Libraries were constructed in a second round of multiplex PCR, after which size selection and purification were performed. Paired-end sequencing of the libraries was performed with 100 bp reads on an Illumina HiSeq2000. Turning to the authors' computational methods: SOAPnuke was used to process the raw data, throwing out any read that contained adapters or uncalled bases, had a mean Phred below 15, or lacked an exact constant-primer or identifier match. COPE v1.2.5 was used to merge high-quality paired reads, and clonotypes were defined as unique nucleotide sequences. Clonotypes were aligned to IMGT TRBV, TRBD and TRBJ reference segments using MiTCR v1.1. The analysis included only V-J combinations with a frequency above 0.0001, which together covered around 99% of the repertoires. The TCS score was defined as F50 (clonal expansion) divided by E x V (chaos), with BLOSUM62-based TCRdist calculated between CDR3 peptides within each V-J. Welch's t-statistics and random forest reduced roughly 530 V-J features to fewer than 15, which were used in a naive Bayes classifier (R e1071). The raw public reads went through TCRdb reprocessing: fastp at Q25, MiXCR clone calling, in-frame beta chains kept. Identical CDR3 protein sequences are pooled into one entry, listed with their most common genes and DNA. Clone size and V and J calls follow TCRdb, not the original study. In this sample the table shows about 560,000 distinct CDR3 sequences, over 15% of which occur a single time. Around a sixth of the sample is in the top ten clones.

The data derive from a study of T cells in Graves' hyperthyroidism and ophthalmopathy (dated by TCRdb to the late 2010s). A note on the overall study: Peripheral blood samples were taken at the time of initial diagnosis, prior to any treatment. After blood sampling, hyperthyroidism patients were treated with methimazole at a starting dose of 30 mg daily, and ophthalmopathy patients were treated with high-dose intravenous methylprednisolone. To identify distinguishing TCR V-J signatures, a discovery cohort of around 100 patients was used, comprising some 45 with Graves' ophthalmopathy and around 57 with stable Graves' hyperthyroidism. TCR Vbeta CDR3 sequencing of 130 to 150 peripheral blood samples (43 ophthalmopathy, 75 or so hyperthyroidism and some 17 progressor patients) is reported in the paper. An independent validation cohort of under 20 hyperthyroidism patients and 17 patients who later progressed to ophthalmopathy tested prospective prediction of ophthalmopathy. For training and testing, the approximately 97 patients in the discovery cohort were randomly divided in a 7:3 ratio. In addition, the study compared T-cell repertoires in thyroid tissue and in blood from over 5 Graves' hyperthyroidism patients.

The full study reports these points: A model built on a 13 V-J signature distinguished ophthalmopathy from stable hyperthyroidism, reaching 87.88% sensitivity and approximately 83% specificity in cross-validation and 80%/75% in testing. In validation, progression to ophthalmopathy was predicted by the model with 70.59% sensitivity and about 72% specificity, a median of about 6.8 months before onset. No statistical method was used to fix the sample size in advance, and group allocation was not hidden from the investigators. Most expanded thyroid clonotypes (frequency above 0.001) were also detected in blood, a finding suggesting that blood repertoires may reflect thyroid immune responses.

This TCR derives from a woman younger than 35 with Graves' hyperthyroidism. Sequencing used blood. In this chain, TRBV11-3 is recombined with TRBJ2-7, and 7 junction bases match TRBD1. For the CDR3, the sequence is CASSSYRGVGYEQYF. At the DNA level, the sequence is TGTGCCAGCAGCTCATACAGGGGAGTGGGTTACGAGCAGTACTTC.